The clone carrying this T cell receptor (beta chain) has ten or more counts. The antigen is not known. The entry originates in a study of CD8+CD57+ T cells in acquired aplastic anemia. Genomic DNA, the template, was used for profiling of the TCR beta VDJ and CDR3. Each CDR3 protein is one row after TCRdb ran MiXCR on the reads. The sample has around 200,000 distinct CDR3 sequences; about half are singletons. Study-wide results and limits: Patients and controls shared some 30 CD8+ CDR3 sequences, highly expressed in patients. Patients and healthy controls showed no significant CD8+ Simpson's diversity difference.

The CDR3 totals 14 residues. J gave up 6 bases and V 6 bases, and 7 bases lay outside the gene matches. Germline CDR1 MNHEY, CDR2 SVGEGT. The source material was sorted CD4+, CD8+, or CD8+CD57+ T cells (not recorded which) from PBMCs. The gene calls are TRBV6-2 or TRBV6-3 and TRBJ2-3, with TRBD2 identical over 9 bases. The sequence was collected from a human donor in good health, serving as a control. The CDR3 here is CASRLAGAVDTQYF. CDR3 nucleotides: TGTGCCAGCAGATTAGCGGGGGCCGTTGATACGCAGTATTTT.